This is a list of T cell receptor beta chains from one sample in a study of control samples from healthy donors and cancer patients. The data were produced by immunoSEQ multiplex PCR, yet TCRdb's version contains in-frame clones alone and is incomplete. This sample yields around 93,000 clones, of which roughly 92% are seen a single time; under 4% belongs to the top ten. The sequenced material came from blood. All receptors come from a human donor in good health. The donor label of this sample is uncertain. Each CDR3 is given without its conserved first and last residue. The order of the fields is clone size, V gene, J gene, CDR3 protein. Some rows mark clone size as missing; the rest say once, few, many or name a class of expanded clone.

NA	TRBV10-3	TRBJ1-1	AIQGVAGGTEAF
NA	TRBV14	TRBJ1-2	ASSQNIVGLDGYT
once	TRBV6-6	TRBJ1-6	ASRAGTTDSPLH
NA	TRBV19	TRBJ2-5	ASSTYPGQLETQY
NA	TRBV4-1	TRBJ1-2	ASGGSGNLNYGYT
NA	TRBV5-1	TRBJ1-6	ASSLGLEGSPLH
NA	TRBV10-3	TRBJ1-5	AISESTASNQPQH
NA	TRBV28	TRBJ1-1	ASSRTGGAPEAF
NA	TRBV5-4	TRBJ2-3	ASSLVRQGAYTDTQY
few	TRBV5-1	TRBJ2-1	ASSYSGLALNEQF
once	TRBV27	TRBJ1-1	ATRWTVNTEAF
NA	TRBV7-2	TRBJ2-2	ASSPQVTGNTGELF
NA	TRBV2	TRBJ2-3	ASSVRADTQY
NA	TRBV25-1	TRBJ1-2	ASSETGIYGYT
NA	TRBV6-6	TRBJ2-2	ASGGTGVNTGELF
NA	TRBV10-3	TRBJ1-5	AIKGTGPGQPQH
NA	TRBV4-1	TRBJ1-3	ASSQGCRPVI
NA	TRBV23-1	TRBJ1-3	ASSQWTTGLEGVSCDTIY
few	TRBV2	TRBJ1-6	ATYPGANGYSPLH
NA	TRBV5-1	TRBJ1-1	ASSLEPMGGTEAF
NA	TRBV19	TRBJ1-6	ASSIQDLTDYNSPLH
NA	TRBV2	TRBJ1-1	ASRPISGLLQGDTEAF
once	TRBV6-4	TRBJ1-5	ASGMRGSRNQPQH
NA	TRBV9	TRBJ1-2	ASSGNGAALGINYGYT
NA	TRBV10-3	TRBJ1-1	AISADLLSYTEAF
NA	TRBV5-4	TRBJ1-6	ASSFLVTGSNSPLH
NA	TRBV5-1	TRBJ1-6	ASTPEGVGLNNSPLH
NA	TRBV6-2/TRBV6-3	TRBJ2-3	ASSYPLAGPYTDTQY
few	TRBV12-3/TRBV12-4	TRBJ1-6	ASSDGYNSPLH
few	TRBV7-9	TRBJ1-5	ASSKQGRQPQH
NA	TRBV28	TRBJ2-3	ASSQGLADDTDTQY
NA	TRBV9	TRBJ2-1	ASSKQGGRVVNEQF
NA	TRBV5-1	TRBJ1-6	ASSSKQGNYNSPLH
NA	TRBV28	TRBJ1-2	ASSFPQGDGYT
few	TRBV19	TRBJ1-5	ASRVMGNNQPQH
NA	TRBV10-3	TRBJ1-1	AITDREDEAF
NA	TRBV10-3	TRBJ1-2	AIRGTGTNYGYT
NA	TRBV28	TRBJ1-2	ASSLGGPFYGYT
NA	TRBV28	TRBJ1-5	ASSFGQFNQPQH
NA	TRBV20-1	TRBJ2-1	SASRGYSSYNEQF
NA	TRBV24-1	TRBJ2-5	ATSDTSGLATQY
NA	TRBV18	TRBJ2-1	ASSLDRVSYNEQF
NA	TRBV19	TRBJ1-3	ASSQSRHSGNTIY
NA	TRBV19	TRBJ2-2	ASTAKGQGAVANTGELF
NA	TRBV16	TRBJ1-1	ASSPQQGRTEAF
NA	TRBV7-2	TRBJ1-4	ASSLVSVGQPII
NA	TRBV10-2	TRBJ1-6	ASSESRGGNSPLH
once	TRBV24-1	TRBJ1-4	ATPTRPSTNEKLF